The entry below gives a single TCR beta chain sequence along with its context. What it binds is unknown. Per germline, CDR1 KGHSH and CDR2 LQKENI. CDR3 length: 14 residues. V lost 3 bases to trimming and J lost 7 bases; unmatched junction nucleotides: 1. This sample is drawn from a study of cytomegalovirus exposure and HLA in healthy donors. Across the study: Unique TCRs numbering some 80 million, obtained from HLA-typed donors, made up an early data release.

Study-level points and caveats: An analysis done earlier found most TCR beta V segments productive about 87% or about 30% of the time.

PCR used 60 Vbeta primers and 13 Jbeta primers. The protocol was immunoSEQ multiplex PCR, while the TCRdb copy is restricted to in-frame clones and leaves out a portion. The table shows 220,000 or so clones, with roughly 80% occurring only once. The V call is TRBV18, the J call TRBJ1-4; 11 nucleotides align to TRBD1. The source of this sequence is a woman in her 40s in good health and CMV-seronegative. The sequenced sample was PBMCs. CDR3 residues: CASSPDRGREKLFF. Written as DNA, the CDR3 is TGTGCCAGCTCACCGGACAGGGGGCGTGAAAAACTGTTTTTT.